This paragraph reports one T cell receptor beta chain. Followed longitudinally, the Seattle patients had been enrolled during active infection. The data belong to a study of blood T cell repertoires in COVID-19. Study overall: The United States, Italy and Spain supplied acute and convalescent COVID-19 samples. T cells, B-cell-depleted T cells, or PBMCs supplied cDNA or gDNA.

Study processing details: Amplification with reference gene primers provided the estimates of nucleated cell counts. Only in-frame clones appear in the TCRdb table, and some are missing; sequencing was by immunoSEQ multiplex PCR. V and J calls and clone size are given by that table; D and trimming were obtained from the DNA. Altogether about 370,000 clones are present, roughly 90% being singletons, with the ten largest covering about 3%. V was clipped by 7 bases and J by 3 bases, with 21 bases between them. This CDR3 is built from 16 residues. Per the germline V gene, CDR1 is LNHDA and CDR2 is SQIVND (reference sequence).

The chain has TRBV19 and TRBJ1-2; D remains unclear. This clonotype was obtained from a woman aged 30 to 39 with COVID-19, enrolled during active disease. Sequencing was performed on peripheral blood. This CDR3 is CASKRAFHGEDYGYTF. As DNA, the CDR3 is TGTGCCAGTAAGAGGGCGTTTCATGGGGAGGACTATGGCTACACCTTC.